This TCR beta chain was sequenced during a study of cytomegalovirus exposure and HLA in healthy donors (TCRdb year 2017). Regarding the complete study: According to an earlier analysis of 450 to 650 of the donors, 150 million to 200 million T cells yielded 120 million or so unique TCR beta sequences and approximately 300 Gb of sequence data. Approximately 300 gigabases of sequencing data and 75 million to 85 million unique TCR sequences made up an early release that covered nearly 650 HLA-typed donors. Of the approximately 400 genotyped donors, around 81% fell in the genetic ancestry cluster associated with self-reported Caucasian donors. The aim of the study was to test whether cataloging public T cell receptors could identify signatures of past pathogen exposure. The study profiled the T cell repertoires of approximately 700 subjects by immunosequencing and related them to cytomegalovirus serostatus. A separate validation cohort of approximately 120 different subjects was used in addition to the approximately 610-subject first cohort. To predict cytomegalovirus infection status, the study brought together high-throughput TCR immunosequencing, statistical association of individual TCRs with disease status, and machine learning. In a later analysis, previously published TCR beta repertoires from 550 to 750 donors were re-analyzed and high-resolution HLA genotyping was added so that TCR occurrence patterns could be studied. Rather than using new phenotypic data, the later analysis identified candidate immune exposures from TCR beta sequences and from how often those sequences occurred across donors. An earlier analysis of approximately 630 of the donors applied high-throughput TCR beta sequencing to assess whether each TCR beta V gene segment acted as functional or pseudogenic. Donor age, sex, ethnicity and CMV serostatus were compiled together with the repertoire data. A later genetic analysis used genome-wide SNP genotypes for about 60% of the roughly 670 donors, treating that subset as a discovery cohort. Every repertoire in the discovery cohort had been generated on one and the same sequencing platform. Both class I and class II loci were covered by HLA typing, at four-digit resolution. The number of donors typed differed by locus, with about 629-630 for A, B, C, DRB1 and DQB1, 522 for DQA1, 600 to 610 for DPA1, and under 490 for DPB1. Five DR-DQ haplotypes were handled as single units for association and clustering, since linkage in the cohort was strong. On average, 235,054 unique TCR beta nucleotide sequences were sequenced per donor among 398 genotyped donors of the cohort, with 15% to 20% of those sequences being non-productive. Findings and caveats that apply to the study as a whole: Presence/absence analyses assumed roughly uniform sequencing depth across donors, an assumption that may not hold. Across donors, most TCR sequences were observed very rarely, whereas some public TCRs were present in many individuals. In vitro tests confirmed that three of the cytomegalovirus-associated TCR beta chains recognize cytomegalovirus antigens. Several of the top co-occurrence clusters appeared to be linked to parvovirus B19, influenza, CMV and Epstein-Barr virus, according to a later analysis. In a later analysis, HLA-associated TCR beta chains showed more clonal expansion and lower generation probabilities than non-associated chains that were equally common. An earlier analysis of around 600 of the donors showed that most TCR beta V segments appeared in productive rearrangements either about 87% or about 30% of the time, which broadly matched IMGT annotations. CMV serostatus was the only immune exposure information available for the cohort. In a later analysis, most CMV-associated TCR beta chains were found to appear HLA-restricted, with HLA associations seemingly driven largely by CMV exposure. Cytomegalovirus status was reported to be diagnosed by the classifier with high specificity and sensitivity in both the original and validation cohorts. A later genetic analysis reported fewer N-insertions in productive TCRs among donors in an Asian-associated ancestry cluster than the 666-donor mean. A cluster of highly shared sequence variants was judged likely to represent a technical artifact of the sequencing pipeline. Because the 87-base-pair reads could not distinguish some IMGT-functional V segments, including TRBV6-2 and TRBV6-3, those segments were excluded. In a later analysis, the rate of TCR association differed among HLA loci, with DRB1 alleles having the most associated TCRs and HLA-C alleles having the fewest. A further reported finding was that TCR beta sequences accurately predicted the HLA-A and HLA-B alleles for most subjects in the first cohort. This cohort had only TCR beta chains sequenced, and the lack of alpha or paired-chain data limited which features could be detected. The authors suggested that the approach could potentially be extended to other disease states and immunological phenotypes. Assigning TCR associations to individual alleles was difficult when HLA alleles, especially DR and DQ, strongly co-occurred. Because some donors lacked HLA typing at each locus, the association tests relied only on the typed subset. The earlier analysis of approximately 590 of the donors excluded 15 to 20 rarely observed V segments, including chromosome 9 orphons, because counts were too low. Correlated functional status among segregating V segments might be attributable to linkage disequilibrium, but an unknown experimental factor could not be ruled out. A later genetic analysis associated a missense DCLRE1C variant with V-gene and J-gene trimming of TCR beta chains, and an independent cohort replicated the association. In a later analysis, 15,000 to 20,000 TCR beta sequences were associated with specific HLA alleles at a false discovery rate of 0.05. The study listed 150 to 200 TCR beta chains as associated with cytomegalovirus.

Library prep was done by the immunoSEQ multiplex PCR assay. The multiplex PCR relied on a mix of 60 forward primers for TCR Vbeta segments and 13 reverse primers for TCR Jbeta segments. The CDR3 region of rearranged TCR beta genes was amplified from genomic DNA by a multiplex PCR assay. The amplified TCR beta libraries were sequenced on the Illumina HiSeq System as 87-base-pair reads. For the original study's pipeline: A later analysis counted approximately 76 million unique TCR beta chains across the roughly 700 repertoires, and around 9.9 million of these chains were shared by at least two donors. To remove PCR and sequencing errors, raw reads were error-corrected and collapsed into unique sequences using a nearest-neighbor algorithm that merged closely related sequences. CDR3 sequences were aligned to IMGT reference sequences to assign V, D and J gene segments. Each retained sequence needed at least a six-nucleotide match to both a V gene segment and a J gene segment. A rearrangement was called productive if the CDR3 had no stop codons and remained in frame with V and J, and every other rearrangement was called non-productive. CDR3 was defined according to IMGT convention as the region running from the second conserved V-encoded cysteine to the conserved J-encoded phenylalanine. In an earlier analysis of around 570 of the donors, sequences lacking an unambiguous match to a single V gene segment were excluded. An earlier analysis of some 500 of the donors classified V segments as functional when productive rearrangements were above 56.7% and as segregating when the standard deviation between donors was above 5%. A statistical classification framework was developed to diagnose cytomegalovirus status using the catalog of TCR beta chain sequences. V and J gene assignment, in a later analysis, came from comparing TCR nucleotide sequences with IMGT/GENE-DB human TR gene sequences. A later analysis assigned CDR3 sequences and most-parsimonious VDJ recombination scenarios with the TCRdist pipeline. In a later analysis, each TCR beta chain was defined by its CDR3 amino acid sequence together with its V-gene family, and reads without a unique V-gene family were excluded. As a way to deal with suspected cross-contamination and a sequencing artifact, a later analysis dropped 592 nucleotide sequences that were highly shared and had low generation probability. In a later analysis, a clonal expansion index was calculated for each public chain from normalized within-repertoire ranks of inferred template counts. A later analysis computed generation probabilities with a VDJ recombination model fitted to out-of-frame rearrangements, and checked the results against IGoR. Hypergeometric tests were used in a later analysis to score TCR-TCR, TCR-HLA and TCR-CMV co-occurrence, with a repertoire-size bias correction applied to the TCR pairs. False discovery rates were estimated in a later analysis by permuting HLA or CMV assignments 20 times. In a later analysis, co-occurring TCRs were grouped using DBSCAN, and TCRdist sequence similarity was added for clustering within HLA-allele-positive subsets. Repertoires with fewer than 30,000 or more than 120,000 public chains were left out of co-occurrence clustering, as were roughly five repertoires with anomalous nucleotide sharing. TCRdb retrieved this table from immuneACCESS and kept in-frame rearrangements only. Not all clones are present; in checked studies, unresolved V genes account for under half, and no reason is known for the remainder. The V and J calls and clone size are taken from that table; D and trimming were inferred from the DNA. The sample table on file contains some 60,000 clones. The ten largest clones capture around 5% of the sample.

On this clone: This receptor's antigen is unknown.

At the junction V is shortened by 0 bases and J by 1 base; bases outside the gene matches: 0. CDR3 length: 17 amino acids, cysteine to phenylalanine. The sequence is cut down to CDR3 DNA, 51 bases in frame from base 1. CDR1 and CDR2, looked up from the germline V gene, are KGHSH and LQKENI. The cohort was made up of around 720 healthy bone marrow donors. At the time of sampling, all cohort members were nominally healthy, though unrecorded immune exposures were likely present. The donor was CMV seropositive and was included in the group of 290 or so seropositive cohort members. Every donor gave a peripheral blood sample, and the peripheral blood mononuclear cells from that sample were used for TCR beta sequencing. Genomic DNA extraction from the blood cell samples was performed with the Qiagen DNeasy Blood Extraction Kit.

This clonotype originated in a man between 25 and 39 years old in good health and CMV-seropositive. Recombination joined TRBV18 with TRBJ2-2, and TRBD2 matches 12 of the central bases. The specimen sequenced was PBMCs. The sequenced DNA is TGTGCCAGCTCACCACCGGGACTAGCGGGGAACACCGGGGAGCTGTTTTTT. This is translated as CASSPPGLAGNTGELFF.